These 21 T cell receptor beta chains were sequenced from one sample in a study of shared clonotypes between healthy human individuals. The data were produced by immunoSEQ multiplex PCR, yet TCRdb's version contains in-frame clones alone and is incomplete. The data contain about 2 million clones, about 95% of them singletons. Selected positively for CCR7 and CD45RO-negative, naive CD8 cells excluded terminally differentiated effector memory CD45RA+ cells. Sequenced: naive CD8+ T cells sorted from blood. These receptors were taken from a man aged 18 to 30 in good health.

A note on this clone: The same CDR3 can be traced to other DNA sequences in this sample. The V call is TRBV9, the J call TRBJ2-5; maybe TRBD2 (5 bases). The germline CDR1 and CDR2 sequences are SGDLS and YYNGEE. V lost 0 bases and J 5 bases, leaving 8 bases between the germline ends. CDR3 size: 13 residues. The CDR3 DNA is TGTGCCAGCAGCGTAGGAGGGCGGGAGACCCAGTACTTC. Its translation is CASSVGGRETQYF.

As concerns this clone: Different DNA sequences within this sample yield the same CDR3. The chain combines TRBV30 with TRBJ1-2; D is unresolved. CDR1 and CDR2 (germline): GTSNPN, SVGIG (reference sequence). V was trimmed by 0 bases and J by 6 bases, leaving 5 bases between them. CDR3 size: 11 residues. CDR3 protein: CAWSVGDGYTF. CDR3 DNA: TGTGCCTGGAGTGTTGGAGATGGCTACACCTTC.

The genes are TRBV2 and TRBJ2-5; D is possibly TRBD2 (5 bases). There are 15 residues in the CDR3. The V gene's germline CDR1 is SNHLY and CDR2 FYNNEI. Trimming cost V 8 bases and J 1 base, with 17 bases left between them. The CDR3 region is CASGGGHISQETQYF. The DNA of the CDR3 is TGTGCCAGCGGTGGAGGCCACATCAGCCAAGAGACCCAGTACTTC.

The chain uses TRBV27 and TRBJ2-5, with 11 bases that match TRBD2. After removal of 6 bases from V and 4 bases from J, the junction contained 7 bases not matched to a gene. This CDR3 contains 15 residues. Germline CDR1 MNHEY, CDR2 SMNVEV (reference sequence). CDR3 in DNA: TGTGCCAGCAGACTAGCGGGAGCGTCCGGAGAGACCCAGTACTTC. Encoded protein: CASRLAGASGETQYF.

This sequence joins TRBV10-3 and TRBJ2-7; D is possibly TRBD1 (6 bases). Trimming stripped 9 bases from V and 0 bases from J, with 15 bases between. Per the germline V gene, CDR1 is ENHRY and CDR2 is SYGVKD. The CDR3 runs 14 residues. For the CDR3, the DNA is TGTGCCATAAGTACAGGGTTGAGCTCCTACGAGCAGTACTTC. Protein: CAISTGLSSYEQYF.

CDR3 in amino acids: CATGPLGEGEQYF. Written as DNA, the CDR3 is TGTGCCACCGGTCCACTCGGGGAGGGAGAGCAGTACTTC. The chain recombines TRBV15 with TRBJ2-7, with 7 bases that match TRBD2. The germline gives CDR1 LNHNV, CDR2 YYDKDF (reference sequence). The CDR3 consists of 13 residues. V lost 8 bases and J lost 7; bases outside the gene matches: 11.

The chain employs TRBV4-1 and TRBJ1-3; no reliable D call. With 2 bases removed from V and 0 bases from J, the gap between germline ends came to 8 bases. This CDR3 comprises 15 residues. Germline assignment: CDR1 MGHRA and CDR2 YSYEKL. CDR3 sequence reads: CASSQSMASGNTIYF. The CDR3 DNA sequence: TGCGCCAGCAGCCAATCAATGGCCTCTGGAAACACCATATATTTT.

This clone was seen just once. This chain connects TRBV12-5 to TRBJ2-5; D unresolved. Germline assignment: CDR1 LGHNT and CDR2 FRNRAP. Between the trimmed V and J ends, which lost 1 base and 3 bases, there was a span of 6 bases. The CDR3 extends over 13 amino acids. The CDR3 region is CASGLGLEETQYF. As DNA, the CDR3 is TGTGCTAGTGGTTTGGGACTGGAAGAGACCCAGTACTTC.

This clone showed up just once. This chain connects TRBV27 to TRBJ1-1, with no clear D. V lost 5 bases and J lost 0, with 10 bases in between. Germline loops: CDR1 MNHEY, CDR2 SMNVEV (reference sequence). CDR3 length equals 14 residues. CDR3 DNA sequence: TGTGCCAGCAGTACGGTACATTTGAACACTGAAGCTTTCTTT. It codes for CASSTVHLNTEAFF.

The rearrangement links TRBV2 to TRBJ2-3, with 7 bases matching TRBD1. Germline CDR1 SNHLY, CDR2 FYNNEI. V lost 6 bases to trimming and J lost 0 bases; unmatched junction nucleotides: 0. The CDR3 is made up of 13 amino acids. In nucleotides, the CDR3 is TGTGCCAGCAGACAGGGGAGCACAGATACGCAGTATTTT. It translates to CASRQGSTDTQYF.

The CDR3 bases are TGTGCTCAGCGAGGCTCCGGCTACACCTTC. Translating gives CAQRGSGYTF. The chain employs TRBV30 and TRBJ1-2; no clear D. Germline CDR1 and CDR2: GTSNPN and SVGIG (reference sequence). The CDR3 runs to 10 residues.

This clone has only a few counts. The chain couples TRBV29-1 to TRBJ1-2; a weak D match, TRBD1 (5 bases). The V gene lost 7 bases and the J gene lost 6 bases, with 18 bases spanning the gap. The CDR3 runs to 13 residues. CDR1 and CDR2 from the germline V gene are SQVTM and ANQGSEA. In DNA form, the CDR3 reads TGCAGCGATGTCGGGCCAGGGCTGCATGGCTACACCTTC. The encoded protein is CSDVGPGLHGYTF.

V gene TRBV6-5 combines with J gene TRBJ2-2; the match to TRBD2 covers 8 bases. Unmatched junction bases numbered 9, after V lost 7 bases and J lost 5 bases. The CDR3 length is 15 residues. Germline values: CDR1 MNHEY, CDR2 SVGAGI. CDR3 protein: CASTPEVAGTGELFF. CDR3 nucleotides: TGTGCCAGCACCCCGGAGGTAGCGGGGACCGGGGAGCTGTTTTTT.

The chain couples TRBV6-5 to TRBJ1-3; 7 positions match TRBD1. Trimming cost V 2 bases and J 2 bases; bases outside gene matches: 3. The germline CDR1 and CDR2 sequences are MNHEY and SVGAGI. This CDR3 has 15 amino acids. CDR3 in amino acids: CASSYQTGPGNTIYF. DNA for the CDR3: TGTGCCAGCAGTTACCAGACAGGGCCTGGAAACACCATATATTTT.

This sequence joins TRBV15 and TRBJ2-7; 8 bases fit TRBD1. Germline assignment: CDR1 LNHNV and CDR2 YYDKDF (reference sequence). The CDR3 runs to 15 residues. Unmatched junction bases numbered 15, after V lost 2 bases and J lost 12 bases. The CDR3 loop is CATSRTGRDRLRPYF. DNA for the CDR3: TGTGCCACCAGCAGAACGGGTCGGGACAGGCTGCGCCCGTACTTC.

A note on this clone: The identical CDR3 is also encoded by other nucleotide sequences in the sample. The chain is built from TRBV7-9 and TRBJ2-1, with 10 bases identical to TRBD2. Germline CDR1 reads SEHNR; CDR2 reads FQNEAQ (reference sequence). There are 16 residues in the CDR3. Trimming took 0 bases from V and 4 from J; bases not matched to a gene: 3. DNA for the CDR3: TGTGCCAGCAGCTTAGCAGCGGGAGGGCCGTACAATGAGCAGTTCTTC. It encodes CASSLAAGGPYNEQFF.

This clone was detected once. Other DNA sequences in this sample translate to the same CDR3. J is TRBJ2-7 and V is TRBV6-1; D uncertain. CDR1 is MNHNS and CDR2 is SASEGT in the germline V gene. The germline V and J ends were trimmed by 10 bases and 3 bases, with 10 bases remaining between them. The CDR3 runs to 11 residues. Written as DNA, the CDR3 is TGTGCCACCCAGGTGGACTACGAGCAGTACTTC. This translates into CATQVDYEQYF.

The DNA for the CDR3 is TGTGCCTGGAGACAGCGGGAGGGGACCTACGAGCAGTACTTC. Its translation is CAWRQREGTYEQYF. This chain uses TRBV30 with TRBJ2-7; TRBD2 matches at 10 bases. CDR3 length equals 14 residues. The junction had 4 bases not matched to a gene; V was cut back by 3 bases and J by 2 bases. Germline CDR1 GTSNPN, CDR2 SVGIG (reference sequence). Supplemented by reference TRBV30 and TRBJ2-7, the full variable domain reads SQTIHQWPATLVQPVGSPLSLECTVEGTSNPNLYWYRQAAGRGLQLLFYSVGIGQISSEVPQNLSASRPQDRQFILSSKKLLLSDSGFYLCAWRQREGTYEQYFGPGTRLTVT.

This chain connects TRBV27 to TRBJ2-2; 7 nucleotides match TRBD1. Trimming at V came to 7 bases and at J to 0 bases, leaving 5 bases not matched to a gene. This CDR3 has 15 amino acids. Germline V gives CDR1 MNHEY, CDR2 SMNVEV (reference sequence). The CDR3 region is CASTWDSANTGELFF. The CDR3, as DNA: TGTGCCAGCACTTGGGACAGCGCGAACACCGGGGAGCTGTTTTTT.

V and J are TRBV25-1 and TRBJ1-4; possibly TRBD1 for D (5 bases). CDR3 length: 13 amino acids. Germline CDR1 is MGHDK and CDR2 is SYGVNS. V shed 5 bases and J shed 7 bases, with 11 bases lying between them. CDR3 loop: CASSWGYGEKLFF. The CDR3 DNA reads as TGTGCCAGCAGTTGGGGGTATGGTGAAAAACTGTTTTTT. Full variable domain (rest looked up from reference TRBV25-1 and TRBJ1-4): EADIYQTPRYLVIGTGKKITLECSQTMGHDKMYWYQQDPGMELHLIHYSYGVNSTEKGDLSSESTVSRIRTEHFPLTLESARPSHTSQYLCASSWGYGEKLFFGSGTQLSVL.

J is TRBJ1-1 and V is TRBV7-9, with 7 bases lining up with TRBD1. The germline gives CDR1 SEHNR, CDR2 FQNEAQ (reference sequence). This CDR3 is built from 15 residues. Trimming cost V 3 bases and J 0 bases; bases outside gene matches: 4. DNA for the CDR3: TGTGCCAGCAGCTTTAGGACAGGTTTGAACACTGAAGCTTTCTTT. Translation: CASSFRTGLNTEAFF.